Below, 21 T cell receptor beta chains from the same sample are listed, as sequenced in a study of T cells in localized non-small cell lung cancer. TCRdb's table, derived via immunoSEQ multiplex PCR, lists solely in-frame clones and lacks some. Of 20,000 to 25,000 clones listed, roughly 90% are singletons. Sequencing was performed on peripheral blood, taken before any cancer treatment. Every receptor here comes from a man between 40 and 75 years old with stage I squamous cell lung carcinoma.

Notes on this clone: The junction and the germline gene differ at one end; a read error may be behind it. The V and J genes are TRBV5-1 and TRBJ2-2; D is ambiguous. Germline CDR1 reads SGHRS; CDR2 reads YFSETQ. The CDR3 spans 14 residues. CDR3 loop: CASKLLQNTRELFF. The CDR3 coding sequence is TGCGCCAGCAAACTATTACAAAACACCAGGGAGCTGTTTTTT.

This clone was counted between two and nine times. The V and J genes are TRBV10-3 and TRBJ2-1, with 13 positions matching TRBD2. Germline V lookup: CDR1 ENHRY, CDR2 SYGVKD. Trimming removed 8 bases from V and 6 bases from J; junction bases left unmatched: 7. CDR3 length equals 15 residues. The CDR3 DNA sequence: TGTGCCATCCATTTGGGGACTAGCGGGGTCAATGAGCAGTTCTTC. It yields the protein CAIHLGTSGVNEQFF.

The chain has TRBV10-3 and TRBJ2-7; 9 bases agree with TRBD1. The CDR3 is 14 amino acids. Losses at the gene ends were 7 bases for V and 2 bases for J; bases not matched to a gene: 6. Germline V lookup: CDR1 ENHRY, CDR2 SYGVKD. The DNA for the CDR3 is TGTGCCATCACCCCGGGACAGGGAACCTACGAGCAGTACTTC. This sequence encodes CAITPGQGTYEQYF.

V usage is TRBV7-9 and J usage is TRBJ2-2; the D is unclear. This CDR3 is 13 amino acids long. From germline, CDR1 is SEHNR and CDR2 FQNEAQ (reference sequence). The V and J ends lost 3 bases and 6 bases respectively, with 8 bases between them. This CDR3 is CASSFPLSGELFF. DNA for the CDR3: TGTGCCAGCAGCTTCCCACTATCCGGGGAGCTGTTTTTT. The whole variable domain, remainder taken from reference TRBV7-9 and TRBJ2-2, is DTGVSQNPRHKITKRGQNVTFRCDPISEHNRLYWYRQTLGQGPEFLTYFQNEAQLEKSRLLSDRFSAERPKGSFSTLEIQRTEQGDSAMYLCASSFPLSGELFFGEGSRLTVL.

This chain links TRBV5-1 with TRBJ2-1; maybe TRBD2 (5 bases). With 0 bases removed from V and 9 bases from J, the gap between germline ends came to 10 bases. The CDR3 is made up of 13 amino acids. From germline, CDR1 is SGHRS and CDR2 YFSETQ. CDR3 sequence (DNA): TGCGCCAGCAGCTTGGTGGGAGTGAGTGAGCAGTTCTTC. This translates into CASSLVGVSEQFF. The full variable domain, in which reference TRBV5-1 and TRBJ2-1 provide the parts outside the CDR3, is KAGVTQTPRYLIKTRGQQVTLSCSPISGHRSVSWYQQTPGQGLQFLFEYFSETQRNKGNFPGRFSGRQFSNSRSEMNVSTLELGDSALYLCASSLVGVSEQFFGPGTRLTVL.

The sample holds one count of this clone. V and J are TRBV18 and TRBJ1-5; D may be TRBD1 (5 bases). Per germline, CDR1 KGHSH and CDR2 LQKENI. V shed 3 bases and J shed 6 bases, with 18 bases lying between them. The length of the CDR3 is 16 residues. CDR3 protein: CASSPSADSLGQPQHF. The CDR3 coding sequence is TGTGCCAGCTCACCGAGCGCCGACAGCTTGGGTCAGCCCCAGCATTTT.

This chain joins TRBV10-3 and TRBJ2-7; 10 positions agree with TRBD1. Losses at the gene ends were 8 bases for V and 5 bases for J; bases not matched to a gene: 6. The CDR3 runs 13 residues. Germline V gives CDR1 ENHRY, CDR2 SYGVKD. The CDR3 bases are TGTGCCATCGGGGGACAGGGGTCTGACGAGCAGTACTTC. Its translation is CAIGGQGSDEQYF.

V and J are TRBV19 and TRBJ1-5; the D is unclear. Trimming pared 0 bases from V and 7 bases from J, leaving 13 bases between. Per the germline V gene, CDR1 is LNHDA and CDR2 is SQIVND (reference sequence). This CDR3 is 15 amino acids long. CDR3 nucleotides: TGTGCCAGTAGTATAGATCGAGCCCTGGTCCAGCCCCAGCATTTT. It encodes CASSIDRALVQPQHF.

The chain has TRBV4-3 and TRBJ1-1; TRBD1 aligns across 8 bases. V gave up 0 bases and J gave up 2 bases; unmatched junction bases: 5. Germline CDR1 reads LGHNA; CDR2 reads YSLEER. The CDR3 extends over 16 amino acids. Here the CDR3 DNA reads TGCGCCAGCAGCCAAGAGGAGGGGACAGGTAACACTGAAGCTTTCTTT. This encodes CASSQEEGTGNTEAFF.

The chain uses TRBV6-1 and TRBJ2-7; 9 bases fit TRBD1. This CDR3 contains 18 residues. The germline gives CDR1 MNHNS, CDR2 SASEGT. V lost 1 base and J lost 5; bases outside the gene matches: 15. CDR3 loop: CASSEVGGTGGPRDEQYF. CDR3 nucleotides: TGTGCCAGCAGTGAAGTTGGAGGTACAGGGGGCCCACGGGACGAGCAGTACTTC.

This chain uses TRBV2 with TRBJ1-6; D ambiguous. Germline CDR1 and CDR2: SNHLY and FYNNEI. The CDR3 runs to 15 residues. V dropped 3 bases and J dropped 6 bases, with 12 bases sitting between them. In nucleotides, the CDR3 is TGTGCCAGCAGTGAGGGGAGAGTTCTTAATTCACCCCTCCACTTT. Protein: CASSEGRVLNSPLHF.

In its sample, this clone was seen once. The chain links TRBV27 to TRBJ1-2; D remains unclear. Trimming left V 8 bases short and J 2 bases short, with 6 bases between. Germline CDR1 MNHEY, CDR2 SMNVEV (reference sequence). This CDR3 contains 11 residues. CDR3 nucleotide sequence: TGTGCCAGCGGCGCAAACTATGGCTACACCTTC. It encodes CASGANYGYTF.

In nucleotides, the CDR3 is TGTGCCAGTAGTGCGGACAGGGGGTACAATGAGCAGTTCTTC. Amino acid sequence: CASSADRGYNEQFF. The rearrangement links TRBV19 to TRBJ2-1; 10 bases are shared with TRBD1. This CDR3 is 14 amino acids long. Germline V gives CDR1 LNHDA, CDR2 SQIVND (reference sequence). The junction had 2 bases not matched to a gene; V was cut back by 5 bases and J by 4 bases.

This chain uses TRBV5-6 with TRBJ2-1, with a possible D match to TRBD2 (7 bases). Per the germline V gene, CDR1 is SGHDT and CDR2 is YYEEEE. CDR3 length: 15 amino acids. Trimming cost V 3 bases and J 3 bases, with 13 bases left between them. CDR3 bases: TGTGCCAGCAGCTCGGGGGGCAAATACTACAATGAGCAGTTCTTC. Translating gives CASSSGGKYYNEQFF.

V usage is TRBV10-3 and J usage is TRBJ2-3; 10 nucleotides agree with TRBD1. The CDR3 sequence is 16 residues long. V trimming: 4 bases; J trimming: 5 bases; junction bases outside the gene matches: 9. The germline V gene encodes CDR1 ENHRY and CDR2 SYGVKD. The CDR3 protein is CAISAKTGGEGDTQYF. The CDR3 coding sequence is TGTGCCATCAGTGCTAAGACAGGGGGCGAGGGAGATACGCAGTATTTT.

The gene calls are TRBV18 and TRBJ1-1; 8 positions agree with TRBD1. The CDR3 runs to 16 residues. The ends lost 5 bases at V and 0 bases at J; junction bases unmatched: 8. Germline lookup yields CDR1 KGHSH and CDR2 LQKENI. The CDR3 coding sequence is TGTGCCAGCTCAGTACGACAGGGGACCATGAACACTGAAGCTTTCTTT. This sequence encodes CASSVRQGTMNTEAFF. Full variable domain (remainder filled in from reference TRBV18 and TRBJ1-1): NAGVMQNPRHLVRRRGQEARLRCSPMKGHSHVYWYRQLPEEGLKFMVYLQKENIIDESGMPKERFSAEFPKEGPSILRIQQVVRGDSAAYFCASSVRQGTMNTEAFFGQGTRLTVV.

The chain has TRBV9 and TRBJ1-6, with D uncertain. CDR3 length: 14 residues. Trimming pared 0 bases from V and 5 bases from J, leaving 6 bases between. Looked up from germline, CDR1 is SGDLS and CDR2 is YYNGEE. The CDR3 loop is CASSVDGHNSPLHF. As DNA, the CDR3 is TGTGCCAGCAGCGTAGACGGTCATAATTCACCCCTCCACTTT.

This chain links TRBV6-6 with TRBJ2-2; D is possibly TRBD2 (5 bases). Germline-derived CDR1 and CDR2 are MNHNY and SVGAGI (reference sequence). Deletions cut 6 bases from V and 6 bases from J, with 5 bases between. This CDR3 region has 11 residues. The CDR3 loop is CASRGAGELFF. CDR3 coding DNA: TGTGCCAGCAGGGGAGCCGGGGAGCTGTTTTTT.

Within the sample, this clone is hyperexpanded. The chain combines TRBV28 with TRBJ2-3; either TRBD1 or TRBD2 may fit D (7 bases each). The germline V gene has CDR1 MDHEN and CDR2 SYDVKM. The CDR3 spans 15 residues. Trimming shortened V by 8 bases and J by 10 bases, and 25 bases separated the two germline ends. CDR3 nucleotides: TGTGCCAGCTCCGCAGGGGGGGGGCCCCAGGGAGCGCAGTATTTT. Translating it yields CASSAGGGPQGAQYF.

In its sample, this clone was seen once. The CDR3 loop is CASSPVDHYEQYF. CDR3 sequence (DNA): TGTGCCAGCAGTCCTGTAGATCACTACGAGCAGTACTTC. The J gene is TRBJ2-7, the V gene TRBV28; D ambiguous. CDR1 and CDR2 from the germline V gene are MDHEN and SYDVKM. CDR3 length: 13 amino acids. Trimming took 5 bases from V and 3 from J, leaving 11 bases between them.

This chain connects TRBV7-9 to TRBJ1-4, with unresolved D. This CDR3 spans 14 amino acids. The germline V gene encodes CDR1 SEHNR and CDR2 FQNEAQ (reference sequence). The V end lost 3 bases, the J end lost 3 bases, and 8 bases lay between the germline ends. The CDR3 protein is CASSFSNSNEKLFF. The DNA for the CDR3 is TGTGCCAGCAGCTTTAGTAACTCTAATGAAAAACTGTTTTTT.